One sample yielded the 26 T cell receptor beta chains listed below, sequenced in a study of Tregs in tolerant kidney transplant recipients. Mixed chimerism was transient after nonmyeloablative marrow transplants from related graft donors. TCRdb keeps only in-frame clones here, not all; method: immunoSEQ multiplex PCR. The listing contains about 23,000 clones. The source material was CD4+ T cells from blood (PBMCs), sampled 6 months after the transplant. The source of these receptors is a human patient who received a combined kidney and bone marrow transplant. Some T cells may be supplied by the graft donor.

In the case of this clone: The DNA ends 3 residues before the CDR3 does, and the rest of the CDR3 is filled in from the germline J gene. The chain combines TRBV18 with TRBJ1-6, with 7 bases identical to TRBD1. Germline-derived CDR1 and CDR2 are KGHSH and LQKENI. This CDR3 comprises 16 residues. Trimming cost V 5 bases and J 3 bases; bases outside gene matches: 7. The DNA read from the CDR3 is TGTGCCAGCTCAAAACTACAGGGGCGCTATAATTCACCC. Protein product: CASSKLQGRYNSP. The CDR3 in full is CASSKLQGRYNSPLHF.

Comment on this clone: Read coverage stops 3 residues before the CDR3 terminus; the germline J gene supplies the remainder. The V and J genes are TRBV20-1 and TRBJ1-4; 11 bases agree with TRBD1. CDR1 is DFQATT, CDR2 SNEGSKA, per germline (reference sequence). This CDR3 region has 14 residues. J was trimmed by 8 bases and V by 5 bases; bases with no gene match: 7. This CDR3 is CSAPSRTGGEKLFF. Partial CDR3 DNA: TGCAGTGCTCCCTCCAGGACAGGGGGCGAAAAA.

A word on this clone: The read is 3 residues too short to cover the CDR3 end, so that end is filled in from the germline J gene. The chain employs TRBV20-1 and TRBJ2-7; 10 positions agree with TRBD2. The V gene's germline CDR1 is DFQATT and CDR2 SNEGSKA (reference sequence). This CDR3 has 14 amino acids. With 6 bases clipped from V and 1 base from J, the junction kept 6 bases outside the gene matches. The covered CDR3 bases are TGCAGTGCCCAGCGTAGCGGGGGGTCCTACGAG. Protein product: CSAQRSGGSYE. The entire CDR3 protein reads CSAQRSGGSYEQYF.

Details on this clone: The read finishes 3 residues shy of the CDR3 end, and the germline J gene is used to complete it. The chain links TRBV7-2 to TRBJ2-3; 12 bases line up with TRBD2. The CDR3 runs to 15 residues. CDR1 and CDR2 (germline): SGHTA, FQGNSA. The ends lost 1 base at V and 6 bases at J; junction bases unmatched: 2. CDR3 sequence reads: CASSLGLAGVDTQYF. The covered CDR3 bases are TGTGCCAGCAGCTTAGGACTAGCGGGAGTTGATACG. Based on the CDR3 plus reference TRBV7-2 and TRBJ2-3, the full variable domain is GAGVSQSPSNKVTEKGKDVELRCDPISGHTALYWYRQSLGQGLEFLIYFQGNSAPDKSGLPSDRFSAERTGGSVSTLTIQRTQQEDSAVYLCASSLGLAGVDTQYFGPGTRLTVL.

A remark on this clone: The CDR3 end falls 3 residues outside the read, so it is completed with the germline J gene. The V call is TRBV18, the J call TRBJ2-6; D unclear. The V and J ends lost 4 bases and 1 base respectively, with 8 bases between them. The CDR3 spans 15 residues. Germline V lookup: CDR1 KGHSH, CDR2 LQKENI. CDR3: CASSLQESGANVLTF. The part of the CDR3 DNA that was read is TGTGCCAGCTCACTCCAGGAATCTGGGGCCAACGTC.

Points on this clone: From the germline J gene comes the end of the CDR3, since the read stops 3 residues before it. The chain recombines TRBV27 with TRBJ2-7, with 7 positions matching TRBD1. The V gene end was trimmed by 5 bases and the J gene end by 2 bases; junction bases not matched to a gene: 6. This CDR3 contains 14 residues. Per the germline V gene, CDR1 is MNHEY and CDR2 is SMNVEV (reference sequence). The part of the CDR3 DNA that was read is TGTGCCAGCAGTCCCACGACAGGGACCTACGAG. This gives the protein CASSPTTGTYE. The whole CDR3 is CASSPTTGTYEQYF.

Of note for this clone: The missing CDR3 end, 3 residues past where the read stops, is filled in from the germline J gene. The chain joins TRBV5-6 to TRBJ1-5, with TRBD1 as a possible D gene (6 bases). V lost 4 bases, J lost 4 bases, and 15 bases lay in between. This CDR3 comprises 15 residues. The germline CDR1 and CDR2 sequences are SGHDT and YYEEEE. CDR3: CASSRQAQKNQPQHF. CDR3 DNA (partial): TGTGCCAGCAGCCGACAGGCCCAAAAGAATCAGCCC. The full variable domain, its missing parts supplied by reference TRBV5-6 and TRBJ1-5, is DAGVTQSPTHLIKTRGQQVTLRCSPKSGHDTVSWYQQALGQGPQFIFQYYEEEERQRGNFPDRFSGHQFPNYSSELNVNALLLGDSALYLCASSRQAQKNQPQHFGDGTRLSIL.

On this clone itself: The read falls 3 residues short of the CDR3 end, and the missing part is taken from the germline J gene. The same CDR3 is also encoded by other DNA sequences in this sample. The gene calls are TRBV7-9 and TRBJ1-1; TRBD1 matches 8 bases. The V gene end was trimmed by 5 bases and the J gene end by 1 base; junction bases not matched to a gene: 3. CDR1 and CDR2 from the germline V gene are SEHNR and FQNEAQ (reference sequence). The CDR3 length is 14 residues. The CDR3 sequence: CASSPGQGNTEAFF. CDR3 bases read: TGTGCCAGCAGCCCCGGACAGGGGAACACTGAA. Full variable domain (rest looked up from reference TRBV7-9 and TRBJ1-1): DTGVSQNPRHKITKRGQNVTFRCDPISEHNRLYWYRQTLGQGPEFLTYFQNEAQLEKSRLLSDRFSAERPKGSFSTLEIQRTEQGDSAMYLCASSPGQGNTEAFFGQGTRLTVV.

Concerning this clone: From the germline J gene comes the end of the CDR3, since the read stops 3 residues before it. The chain employs TRBV19 and TRBJ2-3; the D is unclear. The V gene's germline CDR1 is LNHDA and CDR2 SQIVND (reference sequence). The CDR3 spans 14 residues. Trimming took off 2 bases at V and 6 bases at J, with 12 bases between the two ends. CDR3 sequence reads: CASSISLVTDTQYF. The CDR3 DNA, read in part, is TGTGCCAGTAGTATATCGCTAGTAACTGATACG.

In the case of this clone: The read comes to an end 3 residues before the CDR3 does, leaving the germline J gene to fill in the end. The V and J genes are TRBV5-1 and TRBJ1-3; a weak D match, TRBD1 (6 bases). Deletions cut 4 bases from V and 1 base from J, with 12 bases between. The germline V gene encodes CDR1 SGHRS and CDR2 YFSETQ. There are 15 residues in the CDR3. The covered CDR3 bases are TGCGCCAGCAGCCTTGGAACAGGGTCTGGAAACACC. It is translated as CASSLGTGSGNT. The entire CDR3 sequence reads CASSLGTGSGNTIYF.

Comment on this clone: Coverage ceases 3 residues before the CDR3 finishes, and the germline J gene fills in the end. The V gene is TRBV18, the J gene TRBJ1-6; 9 bases map to TRBD1. The CDR3 is 14 residues long. Germline V gives CDR1 KGHSH, CDR2 LQKENI. With 3 bases clipped from V and 10 bases from J, the junction kept 4 bases outside the gene matches. The part of the CDR3 DNA that was read is TGTGCCAGCTCACCGGACAGGGGTGGCTCACCC. Its protein product is CASSPDRGGSP. The complete CDR3 reads CASSPDRGGSPLHF.

Worth noting for this clone: The read falls 3 residues short of the CDR3 end, and the missing part is taken from the germline J gene. This chain links TRBV20-1 with TRBJ1-1, with 9 bases matching TRBD1. Germline values: CDR1 DFQATT, CDR2 SNEGSKA (reference sequence). Trimming removed 7 bases from V and 3 bases from J; junction bases left unmatched: 9. The CDR3 is made up of 14 amino acids. The sequenced CDR3 bases are TGCAGTGTGCGGGGACAGGGAGGGGACACTGAA. Its translation is CSVRGQGGDTE. The CDR3 in full is CSVRGQGGDTEAFF.

Comments on this clone: The read comes to an end 3 residues before the CDR3 does, leaving the germline J gene to fill in the end. V usage is TRBV7-8 and J usage is TRBJ2-1; the match to TRBD2 covers 9 bases. Germline V gene lookup returns CDR1 SGHVS and CDR2 FQNEAQ. J lost 6 bases, V lost 0 bases, and 6 bases had no gene match. CDR3 size: 16 residues. The CDR3 bases that were read are TGTGCCAGCAGCTTAGCGGGCGGGGGGGCCTTCAATGAG. It translates to CASSLAGGGAFNE. The entire CDR3 protein is CASSLAGGGAFNEQFF.

For this clone: The read stops 3 residues short of the end of the CDR3; the missing end is completed from the germline J gene. The J gene is TRBJ2-1, the V gene TRBV11-2; D unresolved. This CDR3 contains 13 residues. V shed 4 bases and J shed 2 bases, with 6 bases lying between them. Per germline, CDR1 SGHAT and CDR2 FQNNGV. The CDR3 sequence: CASSSGAYNEQFF. Partial CDR3 DNA: TGTGCCAGCAGCTCCGGTGCCTACAATGAG.

A note on this clone: Coverage ceases 3 residues before the CDR3 finishes, and the germline J gene fills in the end. The gene calls are TRBV7-6 and TRBJ2-3; 7 bases fit TRBD2. Germline V gene sequence: CDR1 SGHVS, CDR2 FNYEAQ. Unmatched junction bases numbered 16, after V lost 4 bases and J lost 6 bases. The CDR3 loop spans 17 amino acids. The CDR3 loop is CASSSRDYVRVGDTQYF. CDR3 DNA (partial): TGTGCCAGCAGCTCCCGGGACTACGTCCGCGTTGGGGATACG.

For this clone: The observed sequence ends 3 residues before the CDR3 terminus, with the missing tail filled in from the germline J gene. V gene TRBV20-1 combines with J gene TRBJ2-2; tentative D call: TRBD2 (5 bases). Germline CDR1 and CDR2: DFQATT and SNEGSKA (reference sequence). V lost 1 base, J lost 5 bases, and 11 bases lay in between. The CDR3 spans 14 residues. This CDR3 is CSARGGFGTGELFF. Incomplete CDR3 DNA: TGCAGTGCTAGAGGAGGGTTTGGAACCGGGGAG.

About this clone: The read ends 3 residues early relative to the CDR3; the germline J gene fills the gap. The J gene is TRBJ2-5, the V gene TRBV19, with D unresolved. CDR3 length: 13 residues. The V and J ends lost 3 bases and 5 bases respectively, with 10 bases between them. Germline V lookup: CDR1 LNHDA, CDR2 SQIVND (reference sequence). The CDR3 sequence: CASSMFPVETQYF. The CDR3 DNA, read in part, is TGTGCCAGTAGTATGTTTCCTGTGGAGACC.

A remark on this clone: The read terminates 3 residues before the CDR3 end, so the remaining end is supplied by the germline J gene. The gene calls are TRBV19 and TRBJ2-7; D perhaps matches TRBD1 (6 bases). CDR3 length equals 15 residues. The germline V gene encodes CDR1 LNHDA and CDR2 SQIVND (reference sequence). V was shortened by 4 bases and J by 0 bases, with 13 bases between the two germline ends. CDR3 bases read: TGTGCCAGTAGTAAGCGATGGGACACCTCCTACGAG. This encodes CASSKRWDTSYE. The complete CDR3 protein is CASSKRWDTSYEQYF.

On this clone itself: The CDR3 goes on 3 residues after the read ends, and that part is filled in from the germline J gene. J is TRBJ1-4 and V is TRBV5-1; 7 nucleotides line up with TRBD1. The J segment lost 4 bases and the V segment lost 3 bases, leaving 6 bases of the junction unmatched. This CDR3 spans 15 amino acids. The germline V gene encodes CDR1 SGHRS and CDR2 YFSETQ. The sequenced CDR3 bases are TGCGCCAGCAGCTATAGACAGGGTAATAATGAAAAA. Protein: CASSYRQGNNEK. The CDR3 in its entirety is CASSYRQGNNEKLFF.

A note on this clone: Distinct nucleotide sequences in the sample also encode this CDR3. The CDR3 sequence is CSARGTTKSSPLHF. The DNA read from the CDR3 is TGCAGCGCCAGGGGAACAACGAAGAGCTCACCC. The rearrangement joins TRBV20-1 to TRBJ1-6; maybe TRBD1 (6 bases). The read comes to an end 3 residues before the CDR3 does, leaving the germline J gene to fill in the end. There are 14 residues in the CDR3. In germline, CDR1 is DFQATT, CDR2 SNEGSKA (reference sequence).

Points on this clone: The read falls 3 residues short of the CDR3 end, and the missing part is taken from the germline J gene. The rearrangement joins TRBV5-1 to TRBJ2-7; a weak D match, TRBD2 (5 bases). The V gene lost 0 bases and the J gene lost 5 bases, with 12 bases spanning the gap. The CDR3 totals 14 residues. The V gene's germline CDR1 is SGHRS and CDR2 YFSETQ. The CDR3 is CASSLGSGFDEQYF. Incomplete CDR3 DNA: TGCGCCAGCAGCTTGGGCTCGGGGTTCGACGAG.

A word on this clone: The CDR3 end lies 3 residues beyond the end of the read and is filled in from the germline J gene. The rearrangement joins TRBV30 to TRBJ1-3, with D perhaps TRBD1 (6 bases). The V end was cut by 5 bases, the J end by 2 bases, with 13 bases between. The CDR3 sequence is 14 residues long. CDR1 and CDR2 from the germline V gene are GTSNPN and SVGIG (reference sequence). The CDR3: CAWQTGRAGNTIYF. The sequenced CDR3 bases are TGTGCCTGGCAAACAGGGAGGGCTGGAAACACC.

Worth noting for this clone: Germline is not matched at one junction end, which may reflect a read error. The read ends 3 residues shy of where the CDR3 ends; the end is completed using the germline J gene. The rearrangement links TRBV6-2 or TRBV6-3 to TRBJ1-5, with D hard to call. CDR3 length equals 15 residues. Germline lookup yields CDR1 MNHEY and CDR2 SVGEGT. CDR3 DNA (partial): TGTGTCAGCAGGTCACGGGGAACCGGCAATCAGCCC. Protein: CVSRSRGTGNQP. The full CDR3 is CVSRSRGTGNQPQHF.

Details on this clone: Coverage ceases 3 residues before the CDR3 finishes, and the germline J gene fills in the end. The chain recombines TRBV10-1 with TRBJ2-7; no clear D. Germline values: CDR1 WNHNN, CDR2 SYGVQD (reference sequence). The CDR3 length is 13 residues. V lost 6 bases, J lost 1 base, and 10 bases lay in between. Partial CDR3 DNA: TGCGCCAGCAGCGCACTAATATCCTACGAG. It translates to CASSALISYE. From start to end, the CDR3 is CASSALISYEQYF.

As regards this clone: The missing CDR3 end, 3 residues past where the read stops, is filled in from the germline J gene. The genes are TRBV18 and TRBJ2-6; 8 bases are shared with TRBD1. CDR1 and CDR2 from the germline V gene are KGHSH and LQKENI. CDR3 length equals 17 residues. Trimming at V came to 4 bases and at J to 0 bases, leaving 5 bases not matched to a gene. CDR3 protein: CASSLGTGGSGANVLTF. Partial CDR3 DNA: TGTGCCAGCTCACTCGGGACAGGCGGCTCTGGGGCCAACGTC.

This CDR3 is CASSLLSGGTDTQYF. The CDR3 DNA, read in part, is TGTGCCAGCAGCTTACTCTCAGGGGGCACAGATACG. The genes are TRBV7-2 and TRBJ2-3; a weak D match, TRBD1 (6 bases). The read comes to an end 3 residues before the CDR3 does, leaving the germline J gene to fill in the end. V lost 2 bases and J lost 1, with 10 bases in between. The CDR3 has 15 amino acids. CDR1 SGHTA and CDR2 FQGNSA come from the germline V gene.